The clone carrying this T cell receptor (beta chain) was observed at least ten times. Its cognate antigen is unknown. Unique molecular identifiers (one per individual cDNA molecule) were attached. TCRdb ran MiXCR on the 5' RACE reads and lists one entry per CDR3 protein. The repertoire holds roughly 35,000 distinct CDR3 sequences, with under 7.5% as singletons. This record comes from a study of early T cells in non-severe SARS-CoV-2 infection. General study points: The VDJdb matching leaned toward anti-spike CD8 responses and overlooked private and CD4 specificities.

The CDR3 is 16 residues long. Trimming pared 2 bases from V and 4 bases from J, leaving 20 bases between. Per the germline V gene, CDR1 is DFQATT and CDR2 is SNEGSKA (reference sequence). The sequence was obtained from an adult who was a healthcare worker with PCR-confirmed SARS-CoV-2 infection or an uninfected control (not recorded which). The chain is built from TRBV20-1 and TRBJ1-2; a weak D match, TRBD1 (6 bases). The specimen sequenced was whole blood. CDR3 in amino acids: CSARSPWAGEGYGYTF. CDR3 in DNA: TGCAGTGCTAGATCACCTTGGGCAGGGGAGGGCTATGGCTACACCTTC.